The 19 T cell receptor beta chains below all came from one sample that was sequenced in a study of cytomegalovirus exposure and HLA in healthy donors. PCR primers comprised 60 Vbeta and 13 Jbeta primers. TCRdb's table, derived via immunoSEQ multiplex PCR, lists solely in-frame clones and lacks some. The sample has 120,000 to 150,000 clones, roughly three fifths seen once; the top ten hold around 2%. Material: PBMCs. The receptors were gathered from a male donor in good health and CMV-seronegative.

V gene TRBV10-3 combines with J gene TRBJ2-7, with TRBD2 matching 7 bases. The CDR3 totals 15 residues. The germline CDR1 and CDR2 sequences are ENHRY and SYGVKD. The trim removed 0 bases at V and 3 bases at J, leaving 5 bases unmatched. The CDR3 protein is CAISESETSLYEQYF. The CDR3 coding sequence is TGTGCCATCAGTGAGTCGGAGACTAGCCTCTACGAGCAGTACTTC.

J is TRBJ1-1 and V is TRBV7-2; D may be TRBD1 (5 bases). V lost 3 bases and J lost 0, with 8 bases in between. The CDR3 runs to 14 residues. The germline gives CDR1 SGHTA, CDR2 FQGNSA. CDR3 sequence (DNA): TGTGCCAGCAGCTTTCAGGGTATGAACACTGAAGCTTTCTTT. It specifies CASSFQGMNTEAFF.

The V and J genes are TRBV5-5 and TRBJ2-7, with 9 bases fitting TRBD2. V trimming: 0 bases; J trimming: 3 bases; junction bases outside the gene matches: 4. Per germline, CDR1 SGHKS and CDR2 YYEKEE (reference sequence). The CDR3 has 15 residues. The CDR3 DNA follows: TGTGCCAGCAGCTTGGCTACTAGCGGGTACTACGAGCAGTACTTC. Its translation is CASSLATSGYYEQYF.

V gene TRBV4-3 combines with J gene TRBJ1-2, with D possibly being TRBD1 (6 bases). Trimming cost V 8 bases and J 3 bases, with 16 bases left between them. Germline CDR1 and CDR2: LGHNA and YSLEER. This CDR3 is 14 amino acids long. Written as DNA, the CDR3 is TGCGCCAGCGGGCAGGGGATCGGGGACTATGGCTACACCTTC. This codes for CASGQGIGDYGYTF.

The table lists this clone with a count of one. V and J are TRBV9 and TRBJ2-7; 7 bases are a match to TRBD1. The germline CDR1 and CDR2 sequences are SGDLS and YYNGEE. The CDR3 contains 15 residues. The V and J ends lost 0 bases and 6 bases, in that order; junction bases with no gene match: 9. The CDR3 protein is CASSVGDSLTREQYF. CDR3 coding DNA: TGTGCCAGCAGCGTAGGGGACAGCCTTACGCGCGAGCAGTACTTC.

The rearrangement joins TRBV29-1 to TRBJ1-1; D unclear. CDR3 size: 14 residues. V was clipped by 6 bases and J by 4 bases, with 18 bases between them. From germline, CDR1 is SQVTM and CDR2 ANQGSEA. This CDR3 reads CSVERSLVGTEAFF. The CDR3 DNA reads TGCAGCGTCGAGCGAAGTCTTGTGGGCACTGAAGCTTTCTTT.

The chain joins TRBV29-1 to TRBJ2-5; maybe TRBD1 (6 bases). The J call is doubtful: the DNA matches TRBJ2-7 better. The CDR3 loop spans 13 amino acids. Germline V CDR1 and CDR2: SQVTM, ANQGSEA. CDR3 coding DNA: TGCAGCGTAGCCGGGACAAGAAACTACGAGCAGTACTTC. Translating it yields CSVAGTRNYEQYF.

This clone was observed a single time. V gene TRBV7-6 combines with J gene TRBJ1-2; D not resolved. CDR3 length equals 19 residues. Germline V lookup: CDR1 SGHVS, CDR2 FNYEAQ. Trimming removed 3 bases at V and 6 bases at J, with 29 bases between. CDR3 loop: CASSLVGSNREPPRDGYTF. CDR3 nucleotide sequence: TGTGCCAGCAGCTTGGTTGGCAGCAATAGAGAGCCCCCGAGGGATGGCTACACCTTC.

This chain uses TRBV21-1 with TRBJ1-6. TRBV21-1 is annotated as a pseudogene. The length of the CDR3 is 17 residues. Here the CDR3 DNA reads TGTGCCAGCAGCAAAGAAAGCAGACTTTCGCCAAATTCACCCCTCCACTTT. Translated: CASSKESRLSPNSPLHF.

This clone was seen more than once but under ten times. The rearrangement links TRBV23-1 to TRBJ2-3, with a possible D match to TRBD2 (7 bases). TRBV23-1 is an open reading frame, and its role is uncertain. Trimming took 10 bases from V and 0 from J, leaving 17 bases between them. The CDR3 extends over 15 amino acids. CDR3 region: CANYGGAPSTDTQYF. CDR3 bases: TGCGCCAACTATGGGGGGGCGCCCAGCACAGATACGCAGTATTTT.

This clone was detected a few times. The chain carries TRBV2 and TRBJ2-7, with TRBD1 identical over 9 bases. The CDR3 is made up of 15 amino acids. V was pared by 11 bases and J by 1 base, with 12 bases of the junction left unmatched. The V gene's germline CDR1 is SNHLY and CDR2 FYNNEI. The CDR3 sequence is CAGSRDRAGSYEQYF. DNA for the CDR3: TGTGCCGGGTCCCGGGACAGGGCGGGTTCCTACGAGCAGTACTTC.

The gene calls are TRBV13 and TRBJ2-7; 8 bases agree with TRBD1. V shed 1 base, J shed 0 bases, and the junction held 2 bases outside the gene matches. The CDR3 covers 15 residues. The V gene's germline CDR1 is PRHDT and CDR2 FYEKMQ (reference sequence). For the CDR3, the DNA is TGTGCCAGCAGCTTAGCGGGACAGGCCTCCTACGAGCAGTACTTC. As protein: CASSLAGQASYEQYF.

The rearrangement joins TRBV5-4 to TRBJ2-5; TRBD2 might be the D (5 bases). This CDR3 spans 14 amino acids. Germline values: CDR1 SGHNT, CDR2 YYREEE (reference sequence). The V gene lost 3 bases and the J gene lost 0 bases, with 9 bases spanning the gap. This chain's CDR3 is CASSSQRHQETQYF. As DNA, the CDR3 is TGTGCCAGCAGCTCCCAGCGGCACCAAGAGACCCAGTACTTC.

The genes are TRBV6-5 and TRBJ1-5; possible D gene TRBD1, 6 bases. Trimming removed 0 bases at V and 6 bases at J, with 15 bases between. The germline V gene has CDR1 MNHEY and CDR2 SVGAGI. CDR3 length: 16 amino acids. CDR3 sequence reads: CASSYSAGTPGQPQHF. The CDR3 nucleotides are TGTGCCAGCAGTTACTCGGCCGGGACACCAGGTCAGCCCCAGCATTTT.

This sequence joins TRBV19 and TRBJ1-4; TRBD1 matches 12 bases. The germline gives CDR1 LNHDA, CDR2 SQIVND (reference sequence). J gave up 4 bases and V 3 bases, and 3 bases lay outside the gene matches. The CDR3 consists of 16 residues. The CDR3 is CASSIGTGGINEKLFF. The CDR3 DNA follows: TGTGCCAGTAGTATCGGGACAGGGGGCATTAATGAAAAACTGTTTTTT.

The V call is TRBV29-1, the J call TRBJ2-7, with 8 positions matching TRBD1. J was trimmed by 2 bases and V by 5 bases; bases with no gene match: 11. CDR3 length: 15 residues. CDR1 and CDR2 from the germline V gene are SQVTM and ANQGSEA. The CDR3 sequence: CSVRGGQEVPYEQYF. In DNA form, the CDR3 reads TGCAGCGTTAGAGGGGGACAGGAGGTGCCCTACGAGCAGTACTTC.

The gene calls are TRBV10-1 and TRBJ2-7, with 12 bases matching TRBD1. The CDR3 has 14 residues. V lost 3 bases to trimming and J lost 6 bases; unmatched junction nucleotides: 3. Germline V CDR1 and CDR2: WNHNN, SYGVQD (reference sequence). The chain's CDR3 is CASSDGTGGFEQYF. The CDR3 DNA reads as TGCGCCAGCAGTGACGGGACAGGGGGCTTCGAGCAGTACTTC.

This chain links TRBV5-6 with TRBJ2-5, with D possibly matching TRBD1 (6 bases). Gene TRBJ2-7 matches the end of the DNA better, so the J call may be wrong. The length of the CDR3 is 15 residues. Per the germline V gene, CDR1 is SGHDT and CDR2 is YYEEEE. The CDR3 bases are TGTGCCAGCAGCTTGCCAGGGACGGGACACTACGAGCAGTACTTC. As protein: CASSLPGTGHYEQYF.

The V call is TRBV18, the J call TRBJ2-5; a weak D match, TRBD2 (6 bases). Deletions cut 5 bases from V and 1 base from J, with 8 bases between. Germline-derived CDR1 and CDR2 are KGHSH and LQKENI. The length of the CDR3 is 13 residues. CDR3 sequence (DNA): TGTGCCAGCTCATCGACTAGCCAAGAGACCCAGTACTTC. Its protein is CASSSTSQETQYF.